The rows below give T cell receptor beta chains drawn from one sample of a study of CXCR3-negative and CXCR3-positive naive CD8 T cells. TCRdb reprocessed the 5' RACE reads and reports one entry per CDR3 protein, with no DNA. The sample data list around 130,000 distinct CDR3 sequences. The sequencing input was naive CXCR3+ CD8+ T cells from blood. The receptors were gathered from a human donor in good health. Some clones in this sample may be carry-over from other donors' samples. Each CDR3 is given with its conserved first and last residue.

j_gene	len	v_gene	CDR3aa
TRBJ1-2	12	TRBV29-1	CSVPEGGSGYTF
TRBJ2-1	13	TRBV20-1	CSASRRNDNERFF
TRBJ2-7	15	TRBV15	CATSRVRGGAYEQYF
TRBJ2-7	15	TRBV14	CASSLTGTPAYEQYF
TRBJ2-7	14	TRBV27	CASSSSVGPSDQYF
TRBJ2-1	13	TRBV20-1	CSARAWGRNEQFF
TRBJ2-5	15	TRBV2	CASSGWGQGVETQYF
TRBJ2-5	17	TRBV3-1	CASSQDVSGRAGKTQYF
TRBJ2-1	17	TRBV7-2	CASSHGTSGRGRNEQFF
TRBJ2-1	14	TRBV18	CASSPPFHDNEQFF
TRBJ2-7	15	TRBV7-2	CASSLGQGIFYEQYF
TRBJ2-7	13	TRBV11-3	CAGSLTATYEQYF
TRBJ2-7	13	TRBV7-6	CASSGASGYEQYF
TRBJ1-1	14	TRBV5-1	CASTSDTRNTEAFF
TRBJ1-1	15	TRBV6-2/TRBV6-3	CASSLTGGLNTEAFF
TRBJ2-1	13	TRBV2	CAILFNRQNEQFF
TRBJ1-3	15	TRBV6-5	CASSYAVYSGNTIYF
TRBJ2-1	14	TRBV6-1	CASSDRDRENEQFF
TRBJ1-4	11	TRBV29-1	CSAREVEKLFF
TRBJ2-1	17	TRBV28	CASSPPPGRGAYNEQFF
TRBJ2-7	14	TRBV29-1	CSAAGDQLSYEQYF
TRBJ2-1	15	TRBV4-1	CASSQIIRTHNEQFF
TRBJ1-1	16	TRBV6-2/TRBV6-3	CASRPPLDSRRTEAFF
TRBJ1-2	14	TRBV7-2	CASSLVPSRHGYTF
TRBJ2-7	12	TRBV20-1	CSTEELSYEQYF
TRBJ1-6	16	TRBV27	CASSRGGTQNNSPLHF
TRBJ2-7	13	TRBV29-1	CRAPWTGMDEQYF
TRBJ2-3	17	TRBV9	CASSPHPPDRSTDTQYF
TRBJ1-5	14	TRBV6-6	CASSYGQGPQPQHF
TRBJ2-3	16	TRBV4-2	CASSPQLGVGEDTQYF
TRBJ1-2	12	TRBV28	CASSAPGLGYTF
TRBJ1-2	15	TRBV11-2	CASSSLRTGIYGYTF
TRBJ1-2	13	TRBV29-1	CSTILRDRSGYTF
TRBJ2-2	12	TRBV28	CASSPEFGELFF
TRBJ2-7	12	TRBV19	CASSIAASEQYF
TRBJ2-3	13	TRBV29-1	CSVWGTPTDTQYF
TRBJ1-4	12	TRBV12-3/TRBV12-4	CASSLGSEKLFF
TRBJ2-1	16	TRBV20-1	CSAFPLLAGGYNEQFF
TRBJ2-7	14	TRBV5-5	CASSSGKSLGEQYF
TRBJ2-1	18	TRBV4-3	CASSSGFLKKVSYNEQFF
TRBJ2-3	16	TRBV28	CASSSSGGEDTDTQYF